The 29 T cell receptor beta chains presented below share a single source sample, sequenced in a study of blood T cell repertoires in COVID-19. The method was immunoSEQ multiplex PCR; TCRdb's version includes in-frame clones alone and lacks a portion of them. The sample consists of about 45,000 clones, roughly nine tenths of them appearing once. The sample consisted of peripheral blood. Receptor source: a human donor in a cohort sampled during active COVID-19.

The rearrangement joins TRBV11-2 to TRBJ2-5, with 8 bases that match TRBD1. The V gene's germline CDR1 is SGHAT and CDR2 FQNNGV. The CDR3 has 13 amino acids. Unmatched junction bases numbered 4, after V lost 5 bases and J lost 5 bases. The CDR3 coding sequence is TGTGCCAGCAGCCTTGACAGGGGCGAGACCCAGTACTTC. It codes for CASSLDRGETQYF.

The chain links TRBV11-3 to TRBJ2-2, with D possibly matching TRBD2 (7 bases). The CDR3 sequence is 18 residues long. The germline V gene encodes CDR1 SGHNT and CDR2 YENEEA. V was cut by 0 bases and J by 0 bases, with 14 bases left in between. CDR3 DNA sequence: TGTGCCAGCAGCTTAGATAGGGGGGGTATTGCGAACACCGGGGAGCTGTTTTTT. It encodes CASSLDRGGIANTGELFF.

The J gene is TRBJ1-5, the V gene TRBV6-1; D might be TRBD1 (5 bases). The CDR3 runs 14 residues. Trimming took 3 bases from V and 3 from J, leaving 9 bases between them. Germline assignment: CDR1 MNHNS and CDR2 SASEGT. This CDR3 is CASSEAGLNQPQHF. DNA of the CDR3: TGTGCCAGCAGTGAGGCAGGGCTCAATCAGCCCCAGCATTTT.

The chain has TRBV6-6 and TRBJ2-3; possible D gene TRBD2, 7 bases. The CDR3 is 16 amino acids. Germline V gives CDR1 MNHNY, CDR2 SVGAGI (reference sequence). The V end was cut by 5 bases, the J end by 7 bases, with 22 bases between. DNA for the CDR3: TGTGCCAGCAGTCCGCCGAATTGGGGGGGCATAAATACGCAGTATTTT. Protein product: CASSPPNWGGINTQYF.

V is TRBV5-1 and J is TRBJ2-3; 9 nucleotides match TRBD1. This CDR3 is built from 14 residues. The V gene end was trimmed by 8 bases and the J gene end by 1 base; junction bases not matched to a gene: 5. Germline V lookup: CDR1 SGHRS, CDR2 YFSETQ. CDR3 sequence: CASRDRVGTDTQYF. The CDR3 nucleotides are TGCGCCAGTAGGGACAGGGTCGGCACAGATACGCAGTATTTT.

The CDR3 DNA reads as TGTGCCAGCACCTTGCGAGCGGCGAGAGATCTGGGTGAGCAGTTCTTC. Protein product: CASTLRAARDLGEQFF. This chain joins TRBV13 and TRBJ2-1, with D possibly matching TRBD2 (5 bases). Germline V gene sequence: CDR1 PRHDT, CDR2 FYEKMQ (reference sequence). V was pared by 7 bases and J by 9 bases, with 25 bases between. The CDR3 runs to 16 residues. The full variable domain, rest sourced from reference TRBV13 and TRBJ2-1, is AAGVIQSPRHLIKEKRETATLKCYPIPRHDTVYWYQQGPGQDPQFLISFYEKMQSDKGSIPDRFSAQQFSDYHSELNMSSLELGDSALYFCASTLRAARDLGEQFFGPGTRLTVL.

This chain joins TRBV28 and TRBJ1-3; 8 nucleotides match TRBD1. The CDR3 consists of 18 residues. The V gene's germline CDR1 is MDHEN and CDR2 SYDVKM. Trimming at V came to 5 bases and at J to 0 bases, leaving 12 bases not matched to a gene. The CDR3 region has the DNA TGTGCCAGCAGTACCCCCCGACAGGGGACCACCTCTGGAAACACCATATATTTT. This encodes CASSTPRQGTTSGNTIYF.

The V and J genes are TRBV5-6 and TRBJ2-5; D call uncertain. V was cut by 4 bases and J by 0 bases, with 16 bases left in between. CDR1 SGHDT and CDR2 YYEEEE come from the germline V gene. The CDR3 consists of 16 residues. The DNA of the CDR3 is TGTGCCAGCAGCGCGGCGCAGTTAAGGCACCAAGAGACCCAGTACTTC. This sequence encodes CASSAAQLRHQETQYF.

This clone was observed once. The genes are TRBV3-1 (or the pseudogene TRBV3-2) and TRBJ2-3; tentatively, D is TRBD1 (6 bases). Trimming took off 6 bases at V and 0 bases at J, with 13 bases between the two ends. Germline V gene data show CDR1 as LGHDT and CDR2 as YNNKEL (reference sequence). The CDR3 sequence is 15 residues long. CDR3 sequence: CASRLEGGSTDTQYF. CDR3 in DNA: TGTGCCAGCAGGCTAGAAGGGGGAAGCACAGATACGCAGTATTTT.

J is TRBJ2-1 and V is TRBV5-4; 10 nucleotides agree with TRBD2. The ends lost 4 bases at V and 6 bases at J; junction bases unmatched: 10. This CDR3 has 16 residues. CDR1 and CDR2 (germline): SGHNT, YYREEE (reference sequence). CDR3 in amino acids: CASSPTLAGATNEQFF. CDR3 DNA: TGTGCCAGCAGCCCCACCCTAGCGGGGGCCACCAATGAGCAGTTCTTC.

V and J are TRBV3-1 (or the pseudogene TRBV3-2) and TRBJ1-2; D ambiguous. With 1 base removed from V and 4 bases from J, the gap between germline ends came to 10 bases. There are 14 residues in the CDR3. Germline CDR1 reads LGHDT; CDR2 reads YNNKEL (reference sequence). The CDR3 DNA reads TGTGCCAGCAGCCAAGCTCCGGCGGTCTATGGCTACACCTTC. It specifies CASSQAPAVYGYTF.

The sample holds one count of this clone. The J gene is TRBJ2-1, the V gene TRBV2, with 9 bases lining up with TRBD2. Germline V gene lookup returns CDR1 SNHLY and CDR2 FYNNEI. J lost 0 bases, V lost 6 bases, and 9 bases had no gene match. The CDR3 runs to 17 residues. The CDR3 coding sequence is TGTGCCAGCAGGGGCGGGGGGGACACGAGCTCCTACAATGAGCAGTTCTTC. This codes for CASRGGGDTSSYNEQFF. Filled out from reference TRBV2 and TRBJ2-1, the complete variable domain reads EPEVTQTPSHQVTQMGQEVILRCVPISNHLYFYWYRQILGQKVEFLVSFYNNEISEKSEIFDDQFSVERPDGSNFTLKIRSTKLEDSAMYFCASRGGGDTSSYNEQFFGPGTRLTVL.

The chain uses TRBV3-1 (or the pseudogene TRBV3-2) and TRBJ1-6, with D uncertain. This CDR3 contains 15 residues. CDR1 is LGHDT, CDR2 YNNKEL, per germline (reference sequence). With 4 bases removed from V and 0 bases from J, the gap between germline ends came to 7 bases. CDR3: CASSLLSSYNSPLHF. CDR3 sequence (DNA): TGTGCCAGCAGCCTTCTGAGCTCCTATAATTCACCCCTCCACTTT.

The chain employs TRBV9 and TRBJ1-2; D is perhaps TRBD1 (5 bases). There are 15 residues in the CDR3. V was trimmed by 0 bases and J by 0 bases, leaving 9 bases between them. CDR1 SGDLS and CDR2 YYNGEE come from the germline V gene. Written as DNA, the CDR3 is TGTGCCAGCAGCGTAGCGTCAGGGCCTAACTATGGCTACACCTTC. Protein: CASSVASGPNYGYTF.

This clone showed up just once. The chain has TRBV4-1 and TRBJ1-4; 9 bases map to TRBD1. The CDR3 totals 17 residues. Germline V lookup: CDR1 MGHRA, CDR2 YSYEKL. V lost 4 bases and J lost 8; bases outside the gene matches: 14. DNA for the CDR3: TGCGCCAGCAGCCCCCAAGTCGCGGGGACAGGGAACGAAAAACTGTTTTTT. Protein product: CASSPQVAGTGNEKLFF.

The table lists this clone with a few counts. CDR3 region: CATGTGTYEQYF. CDR3 bases: TGTGCCACTGGGACAGGGACCTACGAGCAGTACTTC. The rearrangement links TRBV6-5 to TRBJ2-7, with 9 bases lining up with TRBD1. CDR3 length equals 12 residues. Trimming cost V 10 bases and J 2 bases; bases outside gene matches: 3. Germline lookup yields CDR1 MNHEY and CDR2 SVGAGI.

This rearrangement joins TRBV29-1 to TRBJ1-2; D is possibly TRBD1 (5 bases). The CDR3 runs to 14 residues. V lost 6 bases, J lost 5 bases, and 19 bases lay in between. Germline lookup yields CDR1 SQVTM and CDR2 ANQGSEA. The CDR3 reads CSVGEDTPGYGYTF. CDR3 nucleotide sequence: TGCAGCGTGGGGGAGGACACGCCTGGGTATGGCTACACCTTC.

The chain combines TRBV4-1 with TRBJ2-6, with 7 bases that match TRBD1. The trim removed 4 bases at V and 1 base at J, leaving 4 bases unmatched. The germline gives CDR1 MGHRA, CDR2 YSYEKL. This CDR3 comprises 16 residues. CDR3 residues: CASSPTGVSGANVLTF. The CDR3 coding sequence is TGCGCCAGCAGCCCAACAGGGGTATCTGGGGCCAACGTCCTGACTTTC.

This chain joins TRBV4-3 and TRBJ1-6; D ambiguous. Germline lookup yields CDR1 LGHNA and CDR2 YSLEER. The V end was cut by 1 base, the J end by 9 bases, with 7 bases between. The CDR3 contains 13 residues. This CDR3 is CASSQGLGSPLHF. The DNA of the CDR3 is TGCGCCAGCAGCCAAGGACTGGGTTCACCCCTCCACTTT.

The genes are TRBV5-1 and TRBJ2-2; 8 positions agree with TRBD1. CDR3 size: 16 residues. V shed 4 bases, J shed 1 base, and the junction held 6 bases outside the gene matches. Germline V lookup: CDR1 SGHRS, CDR2 YFSETQ. CDR3: CASSMYRGRNTGELFF. The CDR3 DNA sequence: TGCGCCAGCAGCATGTACAGGGGGAGGAACACCGGGGAGCTGTTTTTT.

This chain uses TRBV15 with TRBJ2-7; the match to TRBD1 covers 8 bases. The CDR3 extends over 14 amino acids. V shed 3 bases and J 5 bases; nucleotides not matched to a gene: 6. Germline V lookup: CDR1 LNHNV, CDR2 YYDKDF (reference sequence). CDR3 sequence reads: CATSSPDRVHEQYF. In DNA form, the CDR3 reads TGTGCCACCAGCAGCCCGGACAGGGTGCACGAGCAGTACTTC.

This clone was seen many times. The V call is TRBV4-3, the J call TRBJ2-7; 13 positions agree with TRBD2. V trimming: 3 bases; J trimming: 2 bases; junction bases outside the gene matches: 1. The CDR3 spans 15 residues. From germline, CDR1 is LGHNA and CDR2 YSLEER. The CDR3 sequence is CASSQGTSGTYEQYF. CDR3 sequence (DNA): TGCGCCAGCAGCCAGGGGACTAGCGGGACCTACGAGCAGTACTTC.

V is TRBV23-1 and J is TRBJ1-5, with a possible D match to TRBD1 (6 bases). TRBV23-1 is marked as an open reading frame, function uncertain. The ends were cut back, 8 bases at V and 4 bases at J, with 18 bases in the middle. The CDR3 runs 15 residues. In DNA, the CDR3 is TGCGCCAGCGAGTACTCCGGGACACAGAATCAGCCCCAGCATTTT. It specifies CASEYSGTQNQPQHF.

The rearrangement uses TRBV2 and TRBJ2-5, with a possible D match to TRBD2 (6 bases). V was cut by 4 bases and J by 8 bases, with 11 bases left in between. CDR3 size: 12 residues. Germline loops: CDR1 SNHLY, CDR2 FYNNEI. CDR3 protein: CASSATRGTQYF. Written as DNA, the CDR3 is TGTGCCAGCAGTGCGACTAGGGGTACCCAGTACTTC.

The gene calls are TRBV21-1 and TRBJ1-5; the D call TRBD1 from the table was never checked on the DNA. TRBV21-1 is assigned pseudogene status. This CDR3 has 17 residues. The CDR3 bases are TGTGCCAGCAGCAGCCTTCACAGGGGGCCGGGCAATCAGCCCCAGCATTTT. Its translation: CASSSLHRGPGNQPQHF.

This clone was detected only once. The gene calls are TRBV18 and TRBJ1-3; possible D gene TRBD1, 6 bases. Trimming took off 1 base at V and 8 bases at J, with 15 bases between the two ends. Germline-derived CDR1 and CDR2 are KGHSH and LQKENI. The CDR3 is 15 amino acids. Here the CDR3 DNA reads TGTGCCAGCTCACCACGTCGGGGGGCCGAAGACACCATATATTTT. Its protein is CASSPRRGAEDTIYF.

This chain joins TRBV18 and TRBJ1-1; 7 bases line up with TRBD1. Looked up from germline, CDR1 is KGHSH and CDR2 is LQKENI. CDR3 length: 14 residues. The trim removed 1 base at V and 5 bases at J, leaving 4 bases unmatched. The chain's CDR3 is CASSPQRGLTEAFF. CDR3 nucleotides: TGTGCCAGCTCACCACAAAGGGGGCTAACTGAAGCTTTCTTT. The whole variable domain, remainder taken from reference TRBV18 and TRBJ1-1, is NAGVMQNPRHLVRRRGQEARLRCSPMKGHSHVYWYRQLPEEGLKFMVYLQKENIIDESGMPKERFSAEFPKEGPSILRIQQVVRGDSAAYFCASSPQRGLTEAFFGQGTRLTVV.

V usage is TRBV4-1 and J usage is TRBJ1-5; TRBD1 matches at 8 bases. The CDR3 covers 16 residues. V trimming: 2 bases; J trimming: 1 base; junction bases outside the gene matches: 4. Germline V gene sequence: CDR1 MGHRA, CDR2 YSYEKL. In DNA form, the CDR3 reads TGCGCCAGCAGCCAAACTGGACAGGGAAGCAATCAGCCCCAGCATTTT. It yields the protein CASSQTGQGSNQPQHF.

V is TRBV4-2 and J is TRBJ2-3, with TRBD2 matching over 11 bases. The CDR3 spans 15 residues. V gave up 0 bases and J gave up 6 bases; unmatched junction bases: 2. Germline V CDR1 and CDR2: LGHNA, YNFKEQ. The CDR3 DNA is TGTGCCAGCAGCCAAGATAGCGGGGGGGCCGATACGCAGTATTTT. Its translation is CASSQDSGGADTQYF.